The 18 T cell receptor beta chains presented below share a single source sample, sequenced in a study of blood T cell repertoires in COVID-19. Data came from immunoSEQ multiplex PCR; TCRdb stores just in-frame clones and leaves some out. Among more than 90,000 clones listed, roughly 87% were seen once. The sequenced sample consisted of peripheral blood. These receptors were taken from a woman between 55 and 75 years old with COVID-19, enrolled during active disease.

The chain couples TRBV6-5 to TRBJ1-5, with 7 positions matching TRBD1. The CDR3 loop spans 15 amino acids. Germline V CDR1 and CDR2: MNHEY, SVGAGI. V lost 2 bases, J lost 4 bases, and 5 bases stayed unmatched. DNA of the CDR3: TGTGCCAGCAGTTACACAGGGGACGGGAATCAGCCCCAGCATTTT. It specifies CASSYTGDGNQPQHF.

This clone was picked up one time. The chain carries TRBV20-1 and TRBJ1-1; no reliable D call. The CDR3 is 11 amino acids. Germline loops: CDR1 DFQATT, CDR2 SNEGSKA (reference sequence). V lost 5 bases and J 5 bases, leaving 9 bases between the germline ends. The CDR3 coding sequence is TGCAGTGCTCTAAGCGGAACTGAAGCTTTCTTT. Translating it yields CSALSGTEAFF.

The CDR3 is CASSLEQGAVYGYTF. CDR3 sequence (DNA): TGCGCCAGCAGCTTGGAACAGGGGGCTGTCTATGGCTACACCTTC. V gene TRBV5-1 combines with J gene TRBJ1-2; 9 nucleotides agree with TRBD1. J lost 4 bases, V lost 0 bases, and 4 bases had no gene match. The CDR3 length is 15 residues. Germline V CDR1 and CDR2: SGHRS, YFSETQ.

This clone was observed a few times. This rearrangement joins TRBV18 to TRBJ1-4; 8 positions agree with TRBD1. V shed 3 bases and J 14 bases; nucleotides not matched to a gene: 11. This CDR3 contains 14 residues. Per the germline V gene, CDR1 is KGHSH and CDR2 is LQKENI. CDR3 coding DNA: TGTGCCAGCTCACCCGGGACAGGTGACCAAAGGCTGTTTTTT. Protein: CASSPGTGDQRLFF. Variable domain in full (rest from reference TRBV18 and TRBJ1-4): NAGVMQNPRHLVRRRGQEARLRCSPMKGHSHVYWYRQLPEEGLKFMVYLQKENIIDESGMPKERFSAEFPKEGPSILRIQQVVRGDSAAYFCASSPGTGDQRLFFGSGTQLSVL.

The J gene is TRBJ2-1, the V gene TRBV9; D might be TRBD1 (6 bases). V lost 3 bases and J lost 7, with 14 bases in between. CDR3 length: 14 amino acids. Germline V lookup: CDR1 SGDLS, CDR2 YYNGEE. The CDR3 DNA reads TGTGCCAGCAGCGCAGAAGTACAGGGAAATGAGCAGTTCTTC. Translated, it gives CASSAEVQGNEQFF. Full variable domain (rest looked up from reference TRBV9 and TRBJ2-1): DSGVTQTPKHLITATGQRVTLRCSPRSGDLSVYWYQQSLDQGLQFLIQYYNGEERAKGNILERFSAQQFPDLHSELNLSSLELGDSALYFCASSAEVQGNEQFFGPGTRLTVL.

This chain's CDR3 is CARRRQGPETQYF. In DNA form, the CDR3 reads TGCGCCCGCCGTCGACAGGGCCCAGAGACCCAGTACTTC. The rearrangement uses TRBV23-1 and TRBJ2-5; 7 positions match TRBD1. TRBV23-1 is labeled an ORF, and its function is uncertain. V shed 11 bases, J shed 4 bases, and the junction held 10 bases outside the gene matches. The CDR3 runs to 13 residues.

This chain connects TRBV25-1 to TRBJ1-3, with D uncertain. Germline-derived CDR1 and CDR2 are MGHDK and SYGVNS. V gave up 5 bases and J gave up 0 bases, with 11 bases separating them. The CDR3 is made up of 15 amino acids. The CDR3 bases are TGTGCCAGCAGTCCACCGGGATACTCTGGAAACACCATATATTTT. Protein product: CASSPPGYSGNTIYF.

This clone was seen only once. The rearrangement joins TRBV12-3 or TRBV12-4 to TRBJ2-7, with D possibly being TRBD1 (6 bases). The ends were cut back, 6 bases at V and 2 bases at J, with 8 bases in the middle. CDR3 size: 12 residues. The CDR3 spells CASRTGPYEQYF. The CDR3 DNA reads TGTGCCAGCAGGACAGGCCCCTACGAGCAGTACTTC.

This chain joins TRBV30 and TRBJ1-3; a weak D match, TRBD1 (5 bases). This CDR3 contains 13 residues. The germline CDR1 and CDR2 sequences are GTSNPN and SVGIG (reference sequence). V lost 2 bases and J lost 3, with 8 bases in between. CDR3 region: CAWSRGYGNTIYF. CDR3 DNA: TGTGCCTGGAGTAGGGGATATGGAAACACCATATATTTT.

This clone was counted between two and nine times. The V call is TRBV5-1, the J call TRBJ1-3; weak D call: TRBD1 (6 bases). V shed 2 bases and J shed 6 bases, with 15 bases lying between them. Looked up from germline, CDR1 is SGHRS and CDR2 is YFSETQ. The CDR3 is 15 residues long. The CDR3 loop is CASSLIPGTTNTIYF. CDR3 sequence (DNA): TGCGCCAGCAGCTTAATCCCCGGGACAACAAACACCATATATTTT.

V and J are TRBV4-1 and TRBJ1-2; D remains ambiguous. The CDR3 runs to 15 residues. The germline V and J ends were trimmed by 0 bases and 2 bases, with 10 bases remaining between them. The germline gives CDR1 MGHRA, CDR2 YSYEKL. The CDR3 DNA reads as TGCGCCAGCAGCCAAGATGATGCACTGAACTATGGCTACACCTTC. As protein: CASSQDDALNYGYTF.

The rearrangement joins TRBV10-3 to TRBJ2-2; 10 nucleotides match TRBD1. Germline loops: CDR1 ENHRY, CDR2 SYGVKD. V dropped 5 bases and J dropped 14; count of bases not matched to a gene: 14. The CDR3 has 15 amino acids. The CDR3 protein is CAISQTDRGPALLFF. The CDR3 DNA follows: TGTGCCATCAGTCAGACCGACAGGGGGCCCGCCTTACTGTTTTTT.

The gene calls are TRBV19 and TRBJ2-5; 7 bases are shared with TRBD2. Germline trimming cut 4 bases from V and 7 bases from J; bases unmatched to any gene: 3. The CDR3 is made up of 12 amino acids. Germline V gives CDR1 LNHDA, CDR2 SQIVND (reference sequence). CDR3 region: CASSTGEGTQYF. The CDR3 DNA reads TGTGCCAGTAGTACCGGGGAGGGGACCCAGTACTTC.

The V gene is TRBV5-1, the J gene TRBJ1-4; no reliable D call. The V end was cut by 0 bases, the J end by 7 bases, with 13 bases between. CDR3 length: 15 amino acids. CDR1 and CDR2 (germline): SGHRS, YFSETQ. The DNA of the CDR3 is TGCGCCAGCAGCTTGGTGGCGGGCGCCGGTGAAAAACTGTTTTTT. Amino acids: CASSLVAGAGEKLFF.

This chain connects TRBV12-3 or TRBV12-4 to TRBJ2-3; D is ambiguous. CDR3 length: 11 amino acids. V was pared by 5 bases and J by 5 bases, with 5 bases between. The CDR3 spells CASSQVDTQYF. CDR3 bases: TGTGCCAGCAGTCAGGTAGATACGCAGTATTTT.

This clone was counted only a few times. J is TRBJ2-7 and V is TRBV11-2; tentative D call: TRBD1 (7 bases). Germline lookup yields CDR1 SGHAT and CDR2 FQNNGV. The CDR3 length is 17 residues. V lost 0 bases to trimming and J lost 3 bases, with 18 bases between them. CDR3 in DNA: TGTGCCAGCAGCTTAGATGGAGGGGGCGGGGCATTCTACGAGCAGTACTTC. Amino acid sequence: CASSLDGGGGAFYEQYF.

The V call is TRBV27, the J call TRBJ2-2; 7 bases line up with TRBD2. Germline CDR1 and CDR2: MNHEY and SMNVEV (reference sequence). This CDR3 has 15 residues. The junction had 1 base not matched to a gene; V was cut back by 2 bases and J by 1 base. CDR3 loop: CASSLRGGNTGELFF. The DNA for the CDR3 is TGTGCCAGCAGTTTACGCGGGGGGAACACCGGGGAGCTGTTTTTT.

The chain couples TRBV5-1 to TRBJ1-1, with D uncertain. Looked up from germline, CDR1 is SGHRS and CDR2 is YFSETQ. This CDR3 comprises 13 residues. V was clipped by 1 base and J by 1 base, with 5 bases between them. The chain's CDR3 is CASSLTANTEAFF. CDR3 nucleotide sequence: TGCGCCAGCAGCTTGACAGCGAACACTGAAGCTTTCTTT.